This entry lists 11 T cell receptor beta chains sequenced from one sample in a study of CXCR3-negative and CXCR3-positive naive CD8 T cells. Study findings and constraints: TRB CDR3 hydrophobicity was greater in CXCR3-positive naive cells than in CXCR3-negative naive cells.

Libraries were UMI-labeled 5' RACE TRB cDNA. TCRdb re-analyzed the 5' RACE reads; it lists each CDR3 protein once, without DNA. This repertoire includes over 70,000 distinct CDR3 sequences. No antigen is known for these receptors. Sequenced: naive CXCR3+ CD8+ T cells from blood. Specified subset: CD45RO-CCR7+CD27+CD95- naive CD8+ T cells expressing CXCR3 (TNR3+). These TCRs come from a human donor in good health. Some clones in this sample may be carry-over from other donors' samples.

The genes are TRBV6-1 and TRBJ2-4. The CDR3 is made up of 14 amino acids. Germline-derived CDR1 and CDR2 are MNHNS and SASEGT. The chain's CDR3 is CASSETLAKNIQYF.

This chain uses TRBV30 with TRBJ1-1. From germline, CDR1 is GTSNPN and CDR2 SVGIG (reference sequence). CDR3 length: 13 residues. The CDR3 here is CAWSVFDNTEAFF.

V and J are TRBV29-1 and TRBJ2-6; TCRdb's assignment of TRBD1 cannot be checked, as there is no DNA. Germline lookup yields CDR1 SQVTM and CDR2 ANQGSEA. The CDR3 is made up of 18 amino acids. The chain's CDR3 is CSVEDWGTGSSGANVLTF.

This chain connects TRBV6-6 to TRBJ2-1. This CDR3 region has 14 residues. Germline V lookup: CDR1 MNHNY, CDR2 SVGAGI (reference sequence). CDR3 sequence reads: CASSYVFGDNEQFF.

The chain employs TRBV5-1 and TRBJ2-7. The CDR3 is 13 residues long. CDR1 SGHRS and CDR2 YFSETQ come from the germline V gene. CDR3: CASKSGASYEQYF.

This chain's CDR3 is CASSKLAGRQEQYF. The chain uses TRBV5-1 and TRBJ2-7; TCRdb outputs TRBD2, but without DNA this stays unchecked. The CDR3 totals 14 residues. Germline assignment: CDR1 SGHRS and CDR2 YFSETQ.

The chain uses TRBV15 and TRBJ2-2. The CDR3 has 11 amino acids. Per the germline V gene, CDR1 is LNHNV and CDR2 is YYDKDF (reference sequence). The CDR3 spells CATSRTGELFF.

The V call is TRBV6-4, the J call TRBJ1-1. Germline lookup yields CDR1 MRHNA and CDR2 SNTAGT. The CDR3 extends over 15 amino acids. CDR3 loop: CASSDSSDISTEAFF.

J is TRBJ2-7 and V is TRBV12-3 or TRBV12-4; TCRdb's D gene call, TRBD1, goes unchecked for lack of DNA. CDR3 length: 12 amino acids. CDR3 protein: CASSSLRYEQYF.

The CDR3 sequence: CASSFGPRTSEAQYF. V and J are TRBV12-3 or TRBV12-4 and TRBJ2-3; TCRdb gives TRBD2 as the D gene, but with no DNA this cannot be confirmed. CDR3 length: 15 residues.

The rearrangement links TRBV4-3 to TRBJ2-7. The CDR3 has 15 residues. Germline lookup yields CDR1 LGHNA and CDR2 YSLEER. CDR3 loop: CASSQDTGSSYEQYF.